This T cell receptor beta chain is from a study of blood T cells in healthy people across ages. Study at large: About one barcoded beta molecule per two T cells was captured by template switching. Regarding the study as a whole: Age brought a roughly linear fall in TCR beta diversity measured per million T cells.

Alongside a J-beta primer mix, a sample-barcoded 5' primer served in a second PCR lasting about 7 to 12 cycles. Each CDR3 protein gets one entry after TCRdb re-called the 5' RACE reads with MiXCR. The table shows over 700,000 distinct CDR3 sequences, with around a quarter occurring only once. This clonotype has a handful of counts. What it binds is not known. This CDR3 has 21 amino acids. J gave up 0 bases and V 5 bases, and 18 bases lay outside the gene matches. This same sample was also taken into another study, of T cells of mothers and their children. That study reports: Evidence of persistent microchimeric T cell clones was absent.

This receptor was taken from a boy younger than 18 in good health. Sequences were obtained from blood. The chain couples TRBV12-3 or TRBV12-4 to TRBJ2-6; 8 bases are shared with TRBD1. The CDR3 nucleotides are TGTGCCAGCAGTCGATATTCACAACCGGGACAGGCAAGCTCTGGGGCCAACGTCCTGACTTTC. Protein product: CASSRYSQPGQASSGANVLTF.